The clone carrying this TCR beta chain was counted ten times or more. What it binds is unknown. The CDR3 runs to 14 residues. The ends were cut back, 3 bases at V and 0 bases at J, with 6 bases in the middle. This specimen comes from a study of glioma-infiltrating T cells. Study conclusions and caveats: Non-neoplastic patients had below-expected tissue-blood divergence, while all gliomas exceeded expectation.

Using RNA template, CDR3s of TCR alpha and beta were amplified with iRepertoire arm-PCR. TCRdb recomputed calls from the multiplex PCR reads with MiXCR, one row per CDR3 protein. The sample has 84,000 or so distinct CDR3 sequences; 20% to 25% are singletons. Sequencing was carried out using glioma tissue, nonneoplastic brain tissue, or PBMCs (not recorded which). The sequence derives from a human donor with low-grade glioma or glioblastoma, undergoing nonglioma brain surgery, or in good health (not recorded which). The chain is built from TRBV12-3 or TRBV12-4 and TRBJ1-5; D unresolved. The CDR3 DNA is TGTGCCAGCAGTTTTGCCCATAGCAATCAGCCCCAGCATTTT. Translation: CASSFAHSNQPQHF.